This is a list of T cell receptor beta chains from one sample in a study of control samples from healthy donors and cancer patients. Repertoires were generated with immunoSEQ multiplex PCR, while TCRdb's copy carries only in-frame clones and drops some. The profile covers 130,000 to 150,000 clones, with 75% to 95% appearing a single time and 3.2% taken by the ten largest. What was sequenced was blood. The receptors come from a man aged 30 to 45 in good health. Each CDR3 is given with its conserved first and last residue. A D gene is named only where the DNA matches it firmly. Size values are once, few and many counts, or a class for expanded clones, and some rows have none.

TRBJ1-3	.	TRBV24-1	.	TGTGCCACCAGTGACCTGCGAAGCACCATATATTTT	CATSDLRSTIYF
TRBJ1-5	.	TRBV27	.	TGTGCCAGCGGGTTGAGCAATCAGCCCCAGCATTTT	CASGLSNQPQHF
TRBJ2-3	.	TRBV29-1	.	TGCAGCGTTTTTTTAGGGGATACGCAGTATTTT	CSVFLGDTQYF
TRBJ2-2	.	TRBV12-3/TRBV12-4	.	TGTGCCAGCAGGAGGGATTCTACCGGGGAGCTGTTTTTT	CASRRDSTGELFF
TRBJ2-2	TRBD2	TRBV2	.	TGTGCCAGCAGTAGCGGGGGCCTGAACACCGGGGAGCTGTTTTTT	CASSSGGLNTGELFF
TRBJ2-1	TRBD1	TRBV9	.	TGTGCCAGCAGCCCTACCGACAGGGGGTTATACAATGAGCAGTTCTTC	CASSPTDRGLYNEQFF
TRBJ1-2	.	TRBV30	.	TGTGCCTGGAGTGTTAGGGGGAATAACTATGGCTACACCTTC	CAWSVRGNNYGYTF
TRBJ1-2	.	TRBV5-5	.	TGTGCCAGCACCACGTTGGACAGTTCCTATTCGGGCTACACCTTC	CASTTLDSSYSGYTF
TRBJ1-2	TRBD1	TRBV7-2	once	TGTGCCAGCAGCTTAGAGGTCGCAGGGGGTGGCTACACCTTC	CASSLEVAGGGYTF
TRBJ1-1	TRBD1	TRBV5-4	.	TGTGCCAGCAGCGCCAGACAGGGAATGTACACTGAAGCTTTCTTT	CASSARQGMYTEAFF
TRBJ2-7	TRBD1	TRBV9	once	TGTGCCAGCAGCGGCCGACAGGGGAACGAGCAGTACTTC	CASSGRQGNEQYF
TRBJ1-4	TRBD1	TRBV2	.	TGTGCCAGCAGTCCGGACAGGGTTGTCGAAAAACTGTTTTTT	CASSPDRVVEKLFF